This T cell receptor beta chain was identified during a study of post-analysis software for immune sequencing data. Whole-study findings and limits: About 5 TRBV segments appeared more often in patients than in controls, and TRBV5-6, TRBV5-1 and TRBV20-1 were among these.

Sequencing libraries made from TCR beta cDNA carried unique molecular identifiers. In TCRdb, the PCR reads were re-called with MiXCR into one record per CDR3 protein. The profile shows 250,000 to 300,000 distinct CDR3 sequences, 35% to 45% of them singletons. The V end lost 0 bases, the J end lost 9 bases, and 12 bases lay between the germline ends. Germline-derived CDR1 and CDR2 are SGHRS and YFSETQ. CDR3 length equals 13 residues. Only a few counts were recorded for this clonotype. Its antigen remains unknown. The specimen was blood. The clonotype originates from a girl aged 10-17 years with multiple sclerosis. The chain uses TRBV5-1 and TRBJ1-1; unclear D gene. The CDR3: CASSLEAYYQAFF. CDR3 nucleotides: TGCGCCAGCAGCTTGGAAGCCTACTACCAAGCTTTCTTT.